The 9 T cell receptor beta chains below were found in one sample sequenced in a study of pediatric ulcerative colitis. Assay used: immunoSEQ multiplex PCR; TCRdb lists only in-frame clones, some missing. The sample records 30,000 to 45,000 clones, around four fifths being singletons. Sample: blood. The source of these receptors is a girl aged 10-17 years with moderate ulcerative colitis.

The chain recombines TRBV7-3 with TRBJ2-6; D not resolved. Germline V gene sequence: CDR1 SGHTA, CDR2 FQGTGA. With 6 bases removed from V and 2 bases from J, the gap between germline ends came to 5 bases. The CDR3 runs 13 residues. The CDR3 region has the DNA TGTGCCAGCAGGGCCCCTGGGGCCAACGTCCTGACTTTC. Translation: CASRAPGANVLTF.

The V call is TRBV29-1, the J call TRBJ1-1; 8 bases are a match to TRBD1. Germline lookup yields CDR1 SQVTM and CDR2 ANQGSEA. The V gene end was trimmed by 3 bases and the J gene end by 5 bases; junction bases not matched to a gene: 5. This CDR3 region has 13 residues. In DNA, the CDR3 is TGCAGCGTTGAGAGGACAGGGTATACTGAAGCTTTCTTT. As protein: CSVERTGYTEAFF.

The chain recombines TRBV7-7 with TRBJ2-1, with a weak D call TRBD2 (5 bases). Germline V gives CDR1 SSHAT, CDR2 FNYEAQ (reference sequence). V shed 0 bases and J shed 10 bases, with 10 bases lying between them. CDR3 length equals 13 residues. CDR3 protein: CASSLAGSPEQFF. The CDR3 DNA is TGTGCCAGCAGCTTAGCGGGGAGCCCCGAGCAGTTCTTC.

The chain uses TRBV12-5 and TRBJ2-3; the D call may be TRBD1 or TRBD2 (6 bases each). The CDR3 has 16 residues. Germline-derived CDR1 and CDR2 are LGHNT and FRNRAP. V was cut by 4 bases and J by 0 bases, with 14 bases left in between. The CDR3: CASGWGALASTDTQYF. The DNA for the CDR3 is TGTGCTAGTGGTTGGGGGGCCCTGGCTAGCACAGATACGCAGTATTTT.

J is TRBJ2-5 and V is TRBV4-1; no firm D call. Germline loops: CDR1 MGHRA, CDR2 YSYEKL. V was cut by 1 base and J by 5 bases, with 17 bases left in between. The length of the CDR3 is 16 residues. CDR3 loop: CASSQVASSSQETQYF. For the CDR3, the DNA is TGCGCCAGCAGCCAAGTCGCCAGTTCCTCACAGGAGACCCAGTACTTC.

The V and J genes are TRBV28 and TRBJ1-5; D is perhaps TRBD1 (5 bases). Trimming cost V 8 bases and J 8 bases, with 13 bases left between them. The CDR3 extends over 12 amino acids. Germline V CDR1 and CDR2: MDHEN, SYDVKM. The CDR3 DNA sequence: TGTGCCAGCGGATCAGGGCTTGAGCCCCAGCATTTT. It codes for CASGSGLEPQHF.

The chain recombines TRBV7-9 with TRBJ2-1, with 8 bases fitting TRBD2. Germline V gene lookup returns CDR1 SEHNR and CDR2 FQNEAQ (reference sequence). After removal of 7 bases from V and 0 bases from J, the junction contained 8 bases not matched to a gene. The CDR3 contains 16 residues. In DNA form, the CDR3 reads TGTGCCAGCACCAATGAGCGGGAGCCCTCCTACAATGAGCAGTTCTTC. It translates to CASTNEREPSYNEQFF.

The gene calls are TRBV6-5 and TRBJ2-1; D unclear. The CDR3 loop spans 11 amino acids. CDR1 is MNHEY, CDR2 SVGAGI, per germline. Trimming cost V 7 bases and J 8 bases, with 9 bases left between them. CDR3 nucleotides: TGTGCCAGCATGGGTGTTCATGAGCAGTTCTTC. Translated, it gives CASMGVHEQFF.

This clone was seen only a few times. The chain is built from TRBV6-5 and TRBJ1-1, with a tentative D call TRBD1 (5 bases). The V and J ends lost 5 bases and 6 bases respectively, with 16 bases between them. This CDR3 has 14 residues. Germline V gene lookup returns CDR1 MNHEY and CDR2 SVGAGI. The DNA of the CDR3 is TGTGCCAGCAGTAGCCCGGTATGGGGCGCTGAAGCTTTCTTT. This translates into CASSSPVWGAEAFF.